A single sample is the source of the 6 T cell receptor beta chains below, sequenced in a study of cytomegalovirus exposure and HLA in healthy donors. The primer mix had 60 Vbeta and 13 Jbeta primers. TCRdb keeps only in-frame clones here, not all; method: immunoSEQ multiplex PCR. This sample yields over 150,000 clones, of which roughly two thirds are seen a single time; approximately 3% belongs to the top ten. The sample comprised PBMCs. These TCRs come from a woman aged 25 to 39 in good health and CMV-seronegative.

The table lists this clone with a few counts. The chain is built from TRBV7-9 and TRBJ2-1, with D possibly matching TRBD1 (6 bases). Germline V CDR1 and CDR2: SEHNR, FQNEAQ (reference sequence). The CDR3 is made up of 12 amino acids. The V end was cut by 7 bases, the J end by 7 bases, with 11 bases between. The CDR3 sequence is CASNDQGNEQFF. The CDR3 DNA is TGTGCCAGCAACGATCAGGGGAATGAGCAGTTCTTC.

V and J are TRBV6-1 and TRBJ1-1; D might be TRBD1 (6 bases). The germline V gene encodes CDR1 MNHNS and CDR2 SASEGT. The V gene lost 8 bases and the J gene lost 2 bases, with 9 bases spanning the gap. This CDR3 contains 12 residues. CDR3 in DNA: TGTGCCAGCGGCAGGGGCAACACTGAAGCTTTCTTT. It translates to CASGRGNTEAFF.

The V gene is TRBV7-3, the J gene TRBJ2-1; TRBD1 agrees at 11 bases. The ends lost 3 bases at V and 6 bases at J; junction bases unmatched: 7. Germline loops: CDR1 SGHTA, CDR2 FQGTGA. The CDR3 extends over 16 amino acids. CDR3 in DNA: TGTGCCAGCAGCTTGACCGGGACAGGGGGGATCAATGAGCAGTTCTTC. This translates into CASSLTGTGGINEQFF.

The chain joins TRBV19 to TRBJ1-4; unclear D gene. The germline V gene has CDR1 LNHDA and CDR2 SQIVND (reference sequence). There are 15 residues in the CDR3. Between the trimmed V and J ends, which lost 3 bases and 2 bases, there was a span of 10 bases. CDR3 loop: CASSILRVTNEKLFF. CDR3 in DNA: TGTGCCAGTAGTATCCTCCGGGTGACTAATGAAAAACTGTTTTTT.

The chain combines TRBV7-2 with TRBJ2-3, with TRBD2 matching 10 bases. The CDR3 has 15 residues. CDR1 and CDR2 (germline): SGHTA, FQGNSA. J was trimmed by 7 bases and V by 1 base; bases with no gene match: 5. The CDR3 reads CASSLGLSGGNTQYF. Here the CDR3 DNA reads TGTGCCAGCAGCTTAGGTCTTAGCGGGGGGAATACGCAGTATTTT.

This rearrangement joins TRBV2 to TRBJ2-1, with D perhaps matching TRBD2 (6 bases). Germline assignment: CDR1 SNHLY and CDR2 FYNNEI. CDR3 size: 15 residues. V gave up 5 bases and J gave up 0 bases, with 11 bases separating them. The CDR3 coding sequence is TGTGCCAGCAGTCCGTTGGAGGGCTCCTACAATGAGCAGTTCTTC. The encoded protein is CASSPLEGSYNEQFF.